One and the same sample provided the 21 T cell receptor beta chains below, sequenced in a study of cytotoxic CD8 clonotypes in ibrutinib-treated CLL. Some clones are missing from TCRdb's copy, which holds only in-frame ones; the method was immunoSEQ multiplex PCR. This table has some 47,000 clones, around 52% appearing once. The material was PBMCs, obtained after 24 months of ibrutinib treatment. These receptors originate from a human donor with chronic lymphocytic leukemia.

CDR3 residues: CASRQVDTGELFF. The CDR3 coding sequence is TGTGCCAGCAGACAGGTTGACACCGGGGAGCTGTTTTTT. The chain has TRBV6-6 and TRBJ2-2; TRBD1 might be the D (5 bases). The germline V and J ends were trimmed by 6 bases and 3 bases, with 8 bases remaining between them. The CDR3 is 13 residues long. Per the germline V gene, CDR1 is MNHNY and CDR2 is SVGAGI (reference sequence).

This chain uses TRBV5-6 with TRBJ2-2, with TRBD1 identical over 8 bases. V shed 4 bases, J shed 3 bases, and the junction held 8 bases outside the gene matches. CDR3 length: 16 amino acids. Per germline, CDR1 SGHDT and CDR2 YYEEEE. CDR3 protein: CASSPRGLADTGELFF. DNA for the CDR3: TGTGCCAGCAGCCCCAGGGGGCTTGCTGACACCGGGGAGCTGTTTTTT.

This clone was found many times. The chain employs TRBV5-4 and TRBJ2-2, with unresolved D. Germline V gene sequence: CDR1 SGHNT, CDR2 YYREEE (reference sequence). The CDR3 is made up of 13 amino acids. The V end lost 0 bases, the J end lost 5 bases, and 5 bases lay between the germline ends. The CDR3 spells CASSLDETGELFF. The DNA for the CDR3 is TGTGCCAGCAGCTTGGACGAGACCGGGGAGCTGTTTTTT.

The chain couples TRBV5-1 to TRBJ1-4, with D hard to call. The CDR3 runs to 15 residues. Germline CDR1 SGHRS, CDR2 YFSETQ. V shed 0 bases and J shed 5 bases, with 11 bases lying between them. This CDR3 reads CASSLAGPGNEKLFF. DNA of the CDR3: TGCGCCAGCAGCTTGGCCGGCCCGGGGAATGAAAAACTGTTTTTT. The complete variable domain, with remaining parts taken from reference TRBV5-1 and TRBJ1-4, reads KAGVTQTPRYLIKTRGQQVTLSCSPISGHRSVSWYQQTPGQGLQFLFEYFSETQRNKGNFPGRFSGRQFSNSRSEMNVSTLELGDSALYLCASSLAGPGNEKLFFGSGTQLSVL.

The chain couples TRBV29-1 to TRBJ2-5; D uncertain. The CDR3 has 13 amino acids. Trimming removed 3 bases at V and 3 bases at J, with 11 bases between. The germline CDR1 and CDR2 sequences are SQVTM and ANQGSEA. The CDR3 loop is CSVESPIEETQYF. The DNA for the CDR3 is TGCAGCGTTGAGTCCCCAATTGAAGAGACCCAGTACTTC.

The chain couples TRBV20-1 to TRBJ1-1, with no clear D. The germline V gene has CDR1 DFQATT and CDR2 SNEGSKA (reference sequence). The CDR3 consists of 11 residues. The CDR3 DNA reads TGCAGCCACGAAGTGGACACTGAAGCTTTCTTT. This encodes CSHEVDTEAFF.

The chain recombines TRBV6-6 with TRBJ1-2; D ambiguous. Germline V lookup: CDR1 MNHNY, CDR2 SVGAGI (reference sequence). V was pared by 0 bases and J by 8 bases, with 10 bases between. The CDR3 runs to 13 residues. CDR3 coding DNA: TGTGCCAGCAGTTACTCGACCCCCGTAGGCTACACCTTC. Amino acid sequence: CASSYSTPVGYTF.

V gene TRBV5-1 combines with J gene TRBJ1-1; TRBD1 agrees at 11 bases. CDR1 is SGHRS, CDR2 YFSETQ, per germline. The CDR3 covers 13 residues. V shed 4 bases, J shed 9 bases, and the junction held 5 bases outside the gene matches. CDR3 region: CASSAPDRGQAFF. CDR3 in DNA: TGCGCCAGCAGCGCCCCGGACAGGGGGCAAGCTTTCTTT.

The rearrangement uses TRBV4-1 and TRBJ1-1; D gene uncertain. Germline values: CDR1 MGHRA, CDR2 YSYEKL. The CDR3 extends over 13 amino acids. Trimming left V 0 bases short and J 7 bases short, with 9 bases between. The CDR3 DNA follows: TGCGCCAGCAGCCAAGAAGGGCAGTATGAAGCTTTCTTT. Translated: CASSQEGQYEAFF.

The chain has TRBV19 and TRBJ1-5, with D possibly being TRBD1 (5 bases). Trimming pared 2 bases from V and 3 bases from J, leaving 11 bases between. CDR3 length equals 15 residues. Germline V gene sequence: CDR1 LNHDA, CDR2 SQIVND (reference sequence). This CDR3 reads CASSISPRANQPQHF. Written as DNA, the CDR3 is TGTGCCAGTAGTATAAGCCCCAGGGCCAATCAGCCCCAGCATTTT.

The chain recombines TRBV7-8 with TRBJ1-6; 7 nucleotides line up with TRBD1. V lost 7 bases and J lost 10; bases outside the gene matches: 13. The germline gives CDR1 SGHVS, CDR2 FQNEAQ. This CDR3 region has 15 residues. In DNA, the CDR3 is TGTGCCAGCAACCCCCTGAGGGGGCTTGGATCACCCCTCCACTTT. Translation gives CASNPLRGLGSPLHF.

The rearrangement links TRBV19 to TRBJ2-7; 8 positions match TRBD1. The trim removed 4 bases at V and 1 base at J, leaving 6 bases unmatched. The CDR3 length is 15 residues. Germline V gene data show CDR1 as LNHDA and CDR2 as SQIVND (reference sequence). The DNA for the CDR3 is TGTGCCAGTAGTAGAGGCGGGACAGGATCCTACGAGCAGTACTTC. This codes for CASSRGGTGSYEQYF.

The chain is built from TRBV6-4 and TRBJ1-4; D may be TRBD1 (5 bases). Trimming pared 8 bases from V and 5 bases from J, leaving 15 bases between. Per germline, CDR1 MRHNA and CDR2 SNTAGT. This CDR3 has 14 amino acids. The CDR3 region has the DNA TGTGCCAGCGGCCATAGACAGAAAAATGAAAAACTGTTTTTT. It encodes CASGHRQKNEKLFF.

This clone is a singleton in its sample. The V and J genes are TRBV15 and TRBJ1-5, with 8 bases matching TRBD1. Germline V lookup: CDR1 LNHNV, CDR2 YYDKDF (reference sequence). V was pared by 5 bases and J by 6 bases, with 9 bases of the junction left unmatched. This CDR3 spans 15 amino acids. DNA of the CDR3: TGTGCCACCAGCGGAGGACAGGGATTTGGTCAGCCCCAGCATTTT. Encoded protein: CATSGGQGFGQPQHF. Full variable domain (outside the CDR3, taken from reference TRBV15 and TRBJ1-5): DAMVIQNPRYQVTQFGKPVTLSCSQTLNHNVMYWYQQKSSQAPKLLFHYYDKDFNNEADTPDNFQSRRPNTSFCFLDIRSPGLGDTAMYLCATSGGQGFGQPQHFGDGTRLSIL.

The V call is TRBV14, the J call TRBJ2-3; possible D gene TRBD1, 5 bases. Trimming pared 4 bases from V and 0 bases from J, leaving 8 bases between. The CDR3 consists of 14 residues. CDR1 SGHDN and CDR2 FVKESK come from the germline V gene. Written as DNA, the CDR3 is TGTGCCAGCAGCCGCCGACAGAGCACAGATACGCAGTATTTT. Translating gives CASSRRQSTDTQYF.

DNA of the CDR3: TGTGCCAGTAGTACGACAGGGGCCAATCAGCCCCAGCATTTT. This codes for CASSTTGANQPQHF. The chain recombines TRBV19 with TRBJ1-5; 8 positions agree with TRBD1. CDR3 length: 14 residues. The V segment lost 4 bases and the J segment 3 bases; nucleotides outside the gene matches: 2. From germline, CDR1 is LNHDA and CDR2 SQIVND (reference sequence). The full variable domain, in which reference TRBV19 and TRBJ1-5 provide the parts outside the CDR3, is DGGITQSPKYLFRKEGQNVTLSCEQNLNHDAMYWYRQDPGQGLRLIYYSQIVNDFQKGDIAEGYSVSREKKESFPLTVTSAQKNPTAFYLCASSTTGANQPQHFGDGTRLSIL.

The chain links TRBV25-1 to TRBJ2-3; D is perhaps TRBD2 (6 bases). CDR3 length: 15 residues. Per the germline V gene, CDR1 is MGHDK and CDR2 is SYGVNS. V gave up 5 bases and J gave up 0 bases, with 12 bases separating them. CDR3 DNA: TGTGCCAGCAGTCCCGCGGGAACTAGCACAGATACGCAGTATTTT. It encodes CASSPAGTSTDTQYF.

This sequence joins TRBV10-3 and TRBJ2-5; 7 bases line up with TRBD1. CDR1 is ENHRY and CDR2 is SYGVKD in the germline V gene. The CDR3 sequence is 14 residues long. The V segment lost 4 bases and the J segment 4 bases; nucleotides outside the gene matches: 6. The CDR3 region is CAISAPGQRETQYF. The CDR3 coding sequence is TGTGCCATCAGTGCTCCGGGACAGAGAGAGACCCAGTACTTC.

This clone has only a few counts. The chain is built from TRBV4-2 and TRBJ1-6, with 8 bases that match TRBD1. The trim removed 1 base at V and 4 bases at J, leaving 15 bases unmatched. The V gene's germline CDR1 is LGHNA and CDR2 YNFKEQ. The CDR3 totals 20 residues. In DNA form, the CDR3 reads TGTGCCAGCAGCCAAGGGATCAGAACCGGGACAGGAGATTATAATTCACCCCTCCACTTT. It specifies CASSQGIRTGTGDYNSPLHF.

This clone has a handful of counts. V is TRBV5-4 and J is TRBJ1-1; the D is unclear. There are 14 residues in the CDR3. Germline CDR1 and CDR2: SGHNT and YYREEE (reference sequence). With 2 bases removed from V and 0 bases from J, the gap between germline ends came to 8 bases. The chain's CDR3 is CASSFDLMNTEAFF. The CDR3 DNA reads as TGTGCCAGCAGCTTCGATCTCATGAACACTGAAGCTTTCTTT.

The V gene is TRBV10-1, the J gene TRBJ1-2; TRBD1 aligns across 7 bases. Germline loops: CDR1 WNHNN, CDR2 SYGVQD (reference sequence). V lost 3 bases and J lost 4; bases outside the gene matches: 2. The CDR3 covers 13 residues. CDR3 nucleotide sequence: TGCGCCAGCAGTGACGGGACAGCCTATGGCTACACCTTC. It codes for CASSDGTAYGYTF.